The TCR beta chain described here comes from a study of blood T cell repertoires in COVID-19. Study-wide background: Samples of COVID-19 (acute and convalescent) were obtained from the United States, Italy and Spain.

Original methodology: The assay estimated nucleated cells by amplifying reference gene primers. Some clones are missing from TCRdb's copy, which holds only in-frame ones; the method was immunoSEQ multiplex PCR. That table is the source of V, J and clone size, and D and trimming were worked out from the DNA. The table records 150,000 to 200,000 clones, 70% to 85% of them present only once. Between the trimmed V and J ends, which lost 4 bases and 2 bases, there was a span of 16 bases. The length of the CDR3 is 15 residues. The chain carries TRBV5-3 and TRBJ2-7; maybe TRBD2 (7 bases). TRBV5-3 counts as an open reading frame of uncertain function. Input material: peripheral blood. This TCR came from an elderly woman with acute or convalescent COVID-19. CDR3 region: CARSPLGGAPYEQYF. CDR3 nucleotides: TGTGCCAGAAGCCCCTTGGGGGGGGCACCCTACGAGCAGTACTTC.